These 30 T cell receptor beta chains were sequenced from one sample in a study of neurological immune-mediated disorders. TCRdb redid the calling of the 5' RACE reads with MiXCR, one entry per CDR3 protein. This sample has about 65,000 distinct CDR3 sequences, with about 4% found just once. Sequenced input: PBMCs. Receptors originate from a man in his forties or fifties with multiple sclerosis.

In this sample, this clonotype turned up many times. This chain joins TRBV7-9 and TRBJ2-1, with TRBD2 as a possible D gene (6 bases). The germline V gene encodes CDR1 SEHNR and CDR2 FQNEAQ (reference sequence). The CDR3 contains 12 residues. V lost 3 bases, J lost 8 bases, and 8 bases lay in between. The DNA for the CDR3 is TGTGCCAGCAGCTTTGGGGAGGATGAGCAGTTCTTC. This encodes CASSFGEDEQFF.

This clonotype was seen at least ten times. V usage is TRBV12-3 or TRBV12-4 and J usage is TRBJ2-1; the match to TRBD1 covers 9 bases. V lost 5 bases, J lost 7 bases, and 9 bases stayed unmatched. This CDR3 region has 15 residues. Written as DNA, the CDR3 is TGTGCCAGCAGTCTACACAGGGGGCGAAGTAATGAGCAGTTCTTC. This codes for CASSLHRGRSNEQFF.

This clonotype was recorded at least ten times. The chain's CDR3 is CASSTNTGNTIYF. The DNA for the CDR3 is TGTGCCAGCAGCACGAACACGGGAAACACCATATATTTT. This chain links TRBV7-2 with TRBJ1-3; D unresolved. The CDR3 has 13 amino acids. The germline V and J ends were trimmed by 5 bases and 4 bases, with 9 bases remaining between them. The germline V gene encodes CDR1 SGHTA and CDR2 FQGNSA.

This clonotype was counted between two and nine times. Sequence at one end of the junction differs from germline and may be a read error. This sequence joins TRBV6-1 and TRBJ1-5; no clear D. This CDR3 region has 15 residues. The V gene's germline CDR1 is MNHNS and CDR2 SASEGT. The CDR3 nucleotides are TGTGCCAGCAGTGAAGGAGAAGAACGCAATCAGCCCCAGAATTTT. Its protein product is CASSEGEERNQPQNF.

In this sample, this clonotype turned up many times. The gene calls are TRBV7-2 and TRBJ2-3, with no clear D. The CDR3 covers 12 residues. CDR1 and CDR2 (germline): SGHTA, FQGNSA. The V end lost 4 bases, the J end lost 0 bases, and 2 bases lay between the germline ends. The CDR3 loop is CASSSSTDTQYF. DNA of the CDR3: TGTGCCAGCAGCTCTAGCACAGATACGCAGTATTTT.

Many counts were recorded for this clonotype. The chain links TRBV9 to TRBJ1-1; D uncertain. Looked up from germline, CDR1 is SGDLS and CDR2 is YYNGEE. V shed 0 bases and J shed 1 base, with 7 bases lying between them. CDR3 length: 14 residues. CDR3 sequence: CASSVAETNTEAFF. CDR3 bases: TGTGCCAGCAGCGTAGCAGAGACGAACACTGAAGCTTTCTTT. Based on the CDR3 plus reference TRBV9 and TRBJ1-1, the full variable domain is DSGVTQTPKHLITATGQRVTLRCSPRSGDLSVYWYQQSLDQGLQFLIQYYNGEERAKGNILERFSAQQFPDLHSELNLSSLELGDSALYFCASSVAETNTEAFFGQGTRLTVV.

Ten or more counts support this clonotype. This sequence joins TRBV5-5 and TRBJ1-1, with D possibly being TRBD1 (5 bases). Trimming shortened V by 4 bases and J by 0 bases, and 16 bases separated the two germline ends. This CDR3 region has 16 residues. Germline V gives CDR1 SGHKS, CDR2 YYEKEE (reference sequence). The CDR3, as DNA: TGTGCCAGCAGCGGGGCCCCGGGACTGGTGAACACTGAAGCTTTCTTT. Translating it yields CASSGAPGLVNTEAFF.

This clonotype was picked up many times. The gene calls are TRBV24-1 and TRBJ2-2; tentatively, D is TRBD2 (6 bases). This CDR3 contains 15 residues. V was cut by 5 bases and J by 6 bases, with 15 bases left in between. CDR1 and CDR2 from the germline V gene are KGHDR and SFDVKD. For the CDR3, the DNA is TGTGCCACCAGTGGGCGGGACTTAGGACCCGGGGAGCTGTTTTTT. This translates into CATSGRDLGPGELFF.

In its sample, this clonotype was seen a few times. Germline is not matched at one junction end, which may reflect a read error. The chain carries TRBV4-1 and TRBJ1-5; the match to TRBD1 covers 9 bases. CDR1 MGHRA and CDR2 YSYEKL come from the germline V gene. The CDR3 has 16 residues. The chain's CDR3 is CASSQWDRAGNQPQNF. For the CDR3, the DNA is TGCGCCAGCAGCCAGTGGGACAGGGCCGGGAATCAGCCCCAGAATTTT.

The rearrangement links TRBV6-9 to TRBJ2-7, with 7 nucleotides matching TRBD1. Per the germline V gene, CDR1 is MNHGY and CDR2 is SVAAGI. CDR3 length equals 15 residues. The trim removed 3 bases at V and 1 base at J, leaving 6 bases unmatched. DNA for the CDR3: TGTGCCAGCAGTTACATCGGGACAGTTTCCTACGAGCAGTACTTC. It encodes CASSYIGTVSYEQYF.

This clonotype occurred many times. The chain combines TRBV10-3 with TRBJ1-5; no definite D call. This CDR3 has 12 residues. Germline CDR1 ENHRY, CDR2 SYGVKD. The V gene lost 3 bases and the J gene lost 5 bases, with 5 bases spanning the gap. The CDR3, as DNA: TGTGCCATCAGTGAAATTGATCAGCCCCAGCATTTT. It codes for CAISEIDQPQHF.

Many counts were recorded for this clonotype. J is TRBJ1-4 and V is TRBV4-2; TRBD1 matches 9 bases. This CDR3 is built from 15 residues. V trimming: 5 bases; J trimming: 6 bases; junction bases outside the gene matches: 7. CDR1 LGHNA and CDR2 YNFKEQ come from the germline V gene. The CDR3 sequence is CASSKSTGGDEKLFF. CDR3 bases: TGTGCCAGCAGCAAATCGACAGGGGGAGATGAAAAACTGTTTTTT.

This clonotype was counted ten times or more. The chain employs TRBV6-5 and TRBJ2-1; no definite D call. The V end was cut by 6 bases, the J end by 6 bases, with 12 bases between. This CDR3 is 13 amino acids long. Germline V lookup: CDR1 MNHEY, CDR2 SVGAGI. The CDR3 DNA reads TGTGCCAGCAGGAGAGGCGTTTCCAATGAGCAGTTCTTC. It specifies CASRRGVSNEQFF.

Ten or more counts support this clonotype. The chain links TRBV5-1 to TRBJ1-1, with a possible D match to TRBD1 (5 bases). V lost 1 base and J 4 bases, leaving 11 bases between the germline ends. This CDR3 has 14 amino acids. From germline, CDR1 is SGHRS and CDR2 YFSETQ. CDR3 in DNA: TGCGCCAGCAGCTTGACGGGTAGGGGCACTGAAGCTTTCTTT. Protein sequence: CASSLTGRGTEAFF. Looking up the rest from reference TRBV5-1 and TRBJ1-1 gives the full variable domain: KAGVTQTPRYLIKTRGQQVTLSCSPISGHRSVSWYQQTPGQGLQFLFEYFSETQRNKGNFPGRFSGRQFSNSRSEMNVSTLELGDSALYLCASSLTGRGTEAFFGQGTRLTVV.

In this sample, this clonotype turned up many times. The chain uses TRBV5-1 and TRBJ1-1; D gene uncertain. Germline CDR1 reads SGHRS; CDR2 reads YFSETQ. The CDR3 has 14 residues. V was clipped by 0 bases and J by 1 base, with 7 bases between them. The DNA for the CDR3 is TGCGCCAGCAGCTTGGTTGCGGGGAACACTGAAGCTTTCTTT. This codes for CASSLVAGNTEAFF.

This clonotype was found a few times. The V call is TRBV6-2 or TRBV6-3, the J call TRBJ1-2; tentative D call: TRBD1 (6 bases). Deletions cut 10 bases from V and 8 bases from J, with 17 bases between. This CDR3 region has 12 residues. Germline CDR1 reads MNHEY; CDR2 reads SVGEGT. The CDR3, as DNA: TGTGCCATCCAGACAGGAGGGTACGGCTACACCTTC. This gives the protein CAIQTGGYGYTF.

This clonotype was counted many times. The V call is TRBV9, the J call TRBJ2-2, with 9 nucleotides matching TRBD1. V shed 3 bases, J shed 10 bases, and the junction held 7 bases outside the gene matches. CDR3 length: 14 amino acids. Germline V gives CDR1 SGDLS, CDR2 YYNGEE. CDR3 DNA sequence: TGTGCCAGCAGCGGTTCGACAGGGGGGGAGGAGCTGTTTTTT. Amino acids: CASSGSTGGEELFF.

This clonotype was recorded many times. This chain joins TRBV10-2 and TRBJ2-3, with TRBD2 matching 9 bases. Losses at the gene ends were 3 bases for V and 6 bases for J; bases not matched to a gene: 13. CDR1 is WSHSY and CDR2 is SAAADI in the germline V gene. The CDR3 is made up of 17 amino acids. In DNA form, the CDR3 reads TGCGCCAGCAGTGAATTTTATCAGCGGGGGGCTCCGGATACGCAGTATTTT. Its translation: CASSEFYQRGAPDTQYF.

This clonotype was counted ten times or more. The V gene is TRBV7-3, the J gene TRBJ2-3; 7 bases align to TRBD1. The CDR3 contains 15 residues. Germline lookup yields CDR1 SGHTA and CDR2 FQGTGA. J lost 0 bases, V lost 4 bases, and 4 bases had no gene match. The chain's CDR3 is CASSSTGFSTDTQYF. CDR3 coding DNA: TGTGCCAGCAGCTCGACAGGGTTCAGCACAGATACGCAGTATTTT.

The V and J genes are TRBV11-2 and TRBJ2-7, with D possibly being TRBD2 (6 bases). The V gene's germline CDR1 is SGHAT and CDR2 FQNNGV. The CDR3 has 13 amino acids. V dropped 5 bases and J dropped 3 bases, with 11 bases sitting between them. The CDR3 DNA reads TGTGCCAGCAGCGGGGACTTTAACTACGAGCAGTACGTC. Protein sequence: CASSGDFNYEQYV.

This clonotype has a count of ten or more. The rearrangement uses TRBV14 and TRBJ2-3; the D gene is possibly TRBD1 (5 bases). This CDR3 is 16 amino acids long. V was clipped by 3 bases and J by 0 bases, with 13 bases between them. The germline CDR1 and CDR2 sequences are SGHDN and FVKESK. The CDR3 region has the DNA TGTGCCAGCAGCCAGCAAAGACAGAGCAGCACAGATACGCAGTATTTT. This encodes CASSQQRQSSTDTQYF. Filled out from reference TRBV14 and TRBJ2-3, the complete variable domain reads EAGVTQFPSHSVIEKGQTVTLRCDPISGHDNLYWYRRVMGKEIKFLLHFVKESKQDESGMPNNRFLAERTGGTYSTLKVQPAELEDSGVYFCASSQQRQSSTDTQYFGPGTRLTVL.

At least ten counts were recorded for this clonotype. The CDR3 is CASSLALSTDTQYF. CDR3 in DNA: TGCGCCAGCAGTCTAGCGCTAAGCACAGATACGCAGTATTTT. The chain couples TRBV4-1 to TRBJ2-3, with TRBD2 as a possible D gene (6 bases). The CDR3 runs 14 residues. Trimming pared 6 bases from V and 0 bases from J, leaving 10 bases between. The germline CDR1 and CDR2 sequences are MGHRA and YSYEKL.

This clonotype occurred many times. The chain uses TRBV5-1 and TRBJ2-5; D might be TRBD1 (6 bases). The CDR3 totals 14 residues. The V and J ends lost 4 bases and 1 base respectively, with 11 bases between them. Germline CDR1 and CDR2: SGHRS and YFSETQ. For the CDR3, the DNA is TGCGCCAGCAGCCCTCCGACAGGCCAAGAGACCCAGTACTTC. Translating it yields CASSPPTGQETQYF.

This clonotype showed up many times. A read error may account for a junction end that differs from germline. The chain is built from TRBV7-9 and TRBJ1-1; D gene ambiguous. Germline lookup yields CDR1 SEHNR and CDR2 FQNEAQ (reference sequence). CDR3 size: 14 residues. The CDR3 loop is CASSLNGVNPEAFF. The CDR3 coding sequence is TGTGCCAGCAGCCTAAATGGAGTGAACCCTGAAGCTTTCTTT.

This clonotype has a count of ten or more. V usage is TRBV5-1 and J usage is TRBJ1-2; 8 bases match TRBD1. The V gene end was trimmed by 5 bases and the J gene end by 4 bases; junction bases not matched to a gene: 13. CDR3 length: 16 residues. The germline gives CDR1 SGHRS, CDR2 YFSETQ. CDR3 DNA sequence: TGCGCCAGCAGGACAACAGGGGGAACGTTCGGCTATGGCTACACCTTC. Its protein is CASRTTGGTFGYGYTF. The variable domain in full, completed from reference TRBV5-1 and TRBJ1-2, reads KAGVTQTPRYLIKTRGQQVTLSCSPISGHRSVSWYQQTPGQGLQFLFEYFSETQRNKGNFPGRFSGRQFSNSRSEMNVSTLELGDSALYLCASRTTGGTFGYGYTFGSGTRLTVV.

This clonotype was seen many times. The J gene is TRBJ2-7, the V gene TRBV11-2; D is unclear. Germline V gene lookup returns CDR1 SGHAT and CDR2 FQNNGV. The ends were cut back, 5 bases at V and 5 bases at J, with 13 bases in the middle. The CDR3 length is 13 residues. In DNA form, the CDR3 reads TGTGCCAGCAGCCTATATACCGGCAACGAGCAGTACTTC. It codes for CASSLYTGNEQYF. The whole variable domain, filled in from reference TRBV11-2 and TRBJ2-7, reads EAGVAQSPRYKIIEKRQSVAFWCNPISGHATLYWYQQILGQGPKLLIQFQNNGVVDDSQLPKDRFSAERLKGVDSTLKIQPAKLEDSAVYLCASSLYTGNEQYFGPGTRLTVT.

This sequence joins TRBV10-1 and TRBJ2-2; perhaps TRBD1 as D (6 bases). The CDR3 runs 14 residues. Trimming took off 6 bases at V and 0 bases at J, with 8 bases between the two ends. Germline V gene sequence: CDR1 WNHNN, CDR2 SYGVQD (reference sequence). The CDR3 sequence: CASRRDTNTGELFF. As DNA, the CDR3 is TGCGCCAGCAGAAGGGACACGAACACCGGGGAGCTGTTTTTT.

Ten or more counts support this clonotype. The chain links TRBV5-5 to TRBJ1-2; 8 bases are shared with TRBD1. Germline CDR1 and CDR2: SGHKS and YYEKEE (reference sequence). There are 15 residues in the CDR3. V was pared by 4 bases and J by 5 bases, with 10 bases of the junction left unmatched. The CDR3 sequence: CASSTEGQAMYGYTF. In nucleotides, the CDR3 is TGTGCCAGCAGCACGGAGGGACAGGCGATGTATGGCTACACCTTC.

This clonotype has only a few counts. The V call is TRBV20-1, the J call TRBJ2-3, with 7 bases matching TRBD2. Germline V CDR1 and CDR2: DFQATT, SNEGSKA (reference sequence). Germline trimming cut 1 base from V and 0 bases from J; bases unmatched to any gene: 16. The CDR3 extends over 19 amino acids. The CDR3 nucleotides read TGCAGTGCTAGAGGGGTCCCGCTGCGGGGGAGACTTAGCACAGATACGCAGTATTTT. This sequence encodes CSARGVPLRGRLSTDTQYF.

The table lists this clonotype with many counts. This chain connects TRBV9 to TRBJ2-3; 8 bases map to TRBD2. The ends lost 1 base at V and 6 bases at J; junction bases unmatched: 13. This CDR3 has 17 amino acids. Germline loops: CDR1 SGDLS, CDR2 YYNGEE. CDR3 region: CASSVTAGEPGLDTQYF. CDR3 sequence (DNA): TGTGCCAGCAGCGTAACAGCGGGGGAGCCCGGGTTGGATACGCAGTATTTT.